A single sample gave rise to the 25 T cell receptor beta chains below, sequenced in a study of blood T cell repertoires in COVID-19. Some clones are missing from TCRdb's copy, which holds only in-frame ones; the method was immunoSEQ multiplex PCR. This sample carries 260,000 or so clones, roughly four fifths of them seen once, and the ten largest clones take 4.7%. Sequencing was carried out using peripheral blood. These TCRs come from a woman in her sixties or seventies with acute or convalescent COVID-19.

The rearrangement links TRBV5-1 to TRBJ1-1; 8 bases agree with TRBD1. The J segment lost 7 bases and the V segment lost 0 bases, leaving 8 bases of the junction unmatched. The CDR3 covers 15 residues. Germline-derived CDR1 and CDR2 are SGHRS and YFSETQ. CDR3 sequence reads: CASSLGGTGQSEAFF. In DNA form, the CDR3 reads TGCGCCAGCAGCTTGGGCGGGACAGGACAAAGTGAAGCTTTCTTT.

CDR3 DNA sequence: TGTGCCAGCTCACTCGAACAGGGGACCACTGAAGCTTTCTTT. Translated: CASSLEQGTTEAFF. This chain uses TRBV18 with TRBJ1-1; 7 bases align to TRBD1. Germline values: CDR1 KGHSH, CDR2 LQKENI. The CDR3 consists of 14 residues. V lost 4 bases to trimming and J lost 4 bases; unmatched junction nucleotides: 6.

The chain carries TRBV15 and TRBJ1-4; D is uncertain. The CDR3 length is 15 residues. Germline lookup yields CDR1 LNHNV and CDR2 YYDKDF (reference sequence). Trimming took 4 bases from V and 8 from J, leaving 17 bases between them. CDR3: CATSKKTDFGEKLFF. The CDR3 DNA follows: TGTGCCACCAGCAAGAAGACGGACTTCGGAGAAAAACTGTTTTTT.

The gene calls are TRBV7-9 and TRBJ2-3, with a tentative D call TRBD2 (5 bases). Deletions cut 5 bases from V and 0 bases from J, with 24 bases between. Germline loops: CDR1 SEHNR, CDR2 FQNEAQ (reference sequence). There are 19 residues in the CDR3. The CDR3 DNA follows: TGTGCCAGCAGCCCCACAGTCGGGCGGGCTTTCGTAAGCACAGATACGCAGTATTTT. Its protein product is CASSPTVGRAFVSTDTQYF.

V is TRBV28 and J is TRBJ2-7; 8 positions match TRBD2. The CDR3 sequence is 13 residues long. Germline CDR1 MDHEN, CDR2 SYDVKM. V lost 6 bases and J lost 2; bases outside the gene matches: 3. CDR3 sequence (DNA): TGTGCCAGCAGCGGGGGGGCAACCTACGAGCAGTACTTC. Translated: CASSGGATYEQYF.

Here the CDR3 DNA reads TGTGCCAGCAAGACAGACATGAACACTGAAGCTTTCTTT. Residues: CASKTDMNTEAFF. The chain has TRBV11-2 and TRBJ1-1; perhaps TRBD1 as D (5 bases). Looked up from germline, CDR1 is SGHAT and CDR2 is FQNNGV. Deletions cut 7 bases from V and 0 bases from J, with 9 bases between. The CDR3 is 13 amino acids.

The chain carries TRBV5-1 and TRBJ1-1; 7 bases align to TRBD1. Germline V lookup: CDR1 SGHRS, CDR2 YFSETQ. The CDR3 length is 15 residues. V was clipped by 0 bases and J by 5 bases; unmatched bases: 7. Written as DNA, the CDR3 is TGCGCCAGCAGCTTGGGCCGACAGGGAGTGACTGAAGCTTTCTTT. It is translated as CASSLGRQGVTEAFF.

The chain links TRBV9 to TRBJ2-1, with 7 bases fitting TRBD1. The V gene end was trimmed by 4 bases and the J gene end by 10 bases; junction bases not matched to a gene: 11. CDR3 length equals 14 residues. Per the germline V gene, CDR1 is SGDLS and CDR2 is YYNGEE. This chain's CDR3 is CASSLTTGKGEQFF. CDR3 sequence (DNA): TGTGCCAGCAGCCTAACGACAGGGAAAGGGGAGCAGTTCTTC.

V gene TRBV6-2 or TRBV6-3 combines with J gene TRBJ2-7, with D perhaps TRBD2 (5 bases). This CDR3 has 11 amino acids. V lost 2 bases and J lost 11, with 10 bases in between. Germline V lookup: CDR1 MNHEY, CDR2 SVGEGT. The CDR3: CASSYTLGEYF. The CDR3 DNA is TGTGCCAGCAGTTACACGCTCGGGGAGTACTTC.

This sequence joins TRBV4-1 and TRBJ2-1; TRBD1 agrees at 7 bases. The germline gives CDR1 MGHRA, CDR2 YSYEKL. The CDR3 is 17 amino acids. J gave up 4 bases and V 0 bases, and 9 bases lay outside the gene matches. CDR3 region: CASSQDHGTAPYNEQFF. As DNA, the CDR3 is TGCGCCAGCAGCCAAGATCATGGGACAGCCCCATACAATGAGCAGTTCTTC.

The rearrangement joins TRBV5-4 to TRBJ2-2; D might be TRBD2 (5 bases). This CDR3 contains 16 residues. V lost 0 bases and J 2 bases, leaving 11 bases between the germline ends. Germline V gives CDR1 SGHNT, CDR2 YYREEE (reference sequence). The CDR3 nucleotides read TGTGCCAGCAGCTTGGAGTCGGGGAGCAACACCGGGGAGCTGTTTTTT. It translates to CASSLESGSNTGELFF.

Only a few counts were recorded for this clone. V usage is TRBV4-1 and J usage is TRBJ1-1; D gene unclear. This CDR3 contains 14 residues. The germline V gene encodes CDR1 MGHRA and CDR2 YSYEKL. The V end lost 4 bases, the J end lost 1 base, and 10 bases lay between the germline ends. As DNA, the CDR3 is TGCGCCAGCAGCCGTGAGGCGGGGAACACTGAAGCTTTCTTT. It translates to CASSREAGNTEAFF.

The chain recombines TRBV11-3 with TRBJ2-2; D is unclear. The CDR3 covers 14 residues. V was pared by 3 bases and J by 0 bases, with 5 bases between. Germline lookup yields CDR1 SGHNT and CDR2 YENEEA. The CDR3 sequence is CASSLSSNTGELFF. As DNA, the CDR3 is TGTGCCAGCAGCTTGAGCTCGAACACCGGGGAGCTGTTTTTT.

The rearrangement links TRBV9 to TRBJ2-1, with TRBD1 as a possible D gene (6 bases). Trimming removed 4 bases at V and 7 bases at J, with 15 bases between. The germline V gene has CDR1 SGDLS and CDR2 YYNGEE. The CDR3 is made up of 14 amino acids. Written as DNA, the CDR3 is TGTGCCAGCAGCCCCCCGACAGGATCAAATGAGCAGTTCTTC. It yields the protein CASSPPTGSNEQFF.

The CDR3 DNA reads as TGTGCCAGCTCTGTGGGACAGTCTTTTACTGAAGCTTTCTTT. Translation gives CASSVGQSFTEAFF. This chain links TRBV18 with TRBJ1-1, with 7 bases that match TRBD1. The CDR3 contains 14 residues. The germline V gene encodes CDR1 KGHSH and CDR2 LQKENI. The V and J ends lost 6 bases and 5 bases, in that order; junction bases with no gene match: 9.

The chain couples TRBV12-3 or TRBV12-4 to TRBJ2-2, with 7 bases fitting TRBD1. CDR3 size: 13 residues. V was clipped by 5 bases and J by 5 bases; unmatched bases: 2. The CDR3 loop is CASSQQGTGELFF. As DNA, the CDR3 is TGTGCCAGCAGTCAACAGGGGACCGGGGAGCTGTTTTTT.

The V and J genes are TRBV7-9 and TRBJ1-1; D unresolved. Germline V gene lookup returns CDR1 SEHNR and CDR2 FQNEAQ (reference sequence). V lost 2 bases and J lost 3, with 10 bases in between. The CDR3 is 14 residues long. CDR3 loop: CASSLMGGDTEAFF. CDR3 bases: TGTGCCAGCAGCTTAATGGGAGGTGACACTGAAGCTTTCTTT.

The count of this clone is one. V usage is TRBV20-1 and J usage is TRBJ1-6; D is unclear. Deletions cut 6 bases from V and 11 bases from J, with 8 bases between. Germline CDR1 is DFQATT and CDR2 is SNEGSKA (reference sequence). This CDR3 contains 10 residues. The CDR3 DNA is TGCAGTGCGAGCGGGGCACCCCTCCACTTT. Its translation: CSASGAPLHF.

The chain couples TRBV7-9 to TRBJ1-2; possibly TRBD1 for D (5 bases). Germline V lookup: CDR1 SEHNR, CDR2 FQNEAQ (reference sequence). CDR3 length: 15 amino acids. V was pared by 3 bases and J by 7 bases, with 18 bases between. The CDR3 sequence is CASSLNPGSDGGYTF. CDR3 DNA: TGTGCCAGCAGCTTGAATCCAGGGTCAGACGGTGGCTACACCTTC.

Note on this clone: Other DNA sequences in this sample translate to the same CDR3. In DNA, the CDR3 is TGTGCCAGTAGTATTCGCACAGGAACTAATGAAAAACTGTTTTTT. The encoded protein is CASSIRTGTNEKLFF. The J gene is TRBJ1-4, the V gene TRBV19; D is perhaps TRBD1 (5 bases). CDR1 LNHDA and CDR2 SQIVND come from the germline V gene (reference sequence). The CDR3 contains 15 residues. V lost 3 bases and J 1 base, leaving 9 bases between the germline ends.

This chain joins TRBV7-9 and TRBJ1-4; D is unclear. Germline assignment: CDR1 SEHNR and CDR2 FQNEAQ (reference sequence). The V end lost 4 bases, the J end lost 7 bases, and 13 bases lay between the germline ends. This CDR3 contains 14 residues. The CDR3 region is CASSSTLAFEKLFF. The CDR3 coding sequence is TGTGCCAGCAGCTCAACCTTAGCCTTTGAAAAACTGTTTTTT. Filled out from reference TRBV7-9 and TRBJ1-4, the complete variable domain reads DTGVSQNPRHKITKRGQNVTFRCDPISEHNRLYWYRQTLGQGPEFLTYFQNEAQLEKSRLLSDRFSAERPKGSFSTLEIQRTEQGDSAMYLCASSSTLAFEKLFFGSGTQLSVL.

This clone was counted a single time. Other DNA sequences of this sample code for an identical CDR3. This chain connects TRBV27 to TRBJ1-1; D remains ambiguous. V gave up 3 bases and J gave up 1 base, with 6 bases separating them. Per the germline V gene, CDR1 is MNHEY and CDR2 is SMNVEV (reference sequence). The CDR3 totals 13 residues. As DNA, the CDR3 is TGTGCCAGCAGTTTCCGAGAGAACACTGAAGCTTTCTTT. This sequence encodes CASSFRENTEAFF.

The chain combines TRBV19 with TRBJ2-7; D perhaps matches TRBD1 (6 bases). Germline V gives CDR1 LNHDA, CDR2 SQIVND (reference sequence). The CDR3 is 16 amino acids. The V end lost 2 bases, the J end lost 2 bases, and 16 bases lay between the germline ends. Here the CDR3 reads CASSISPSGVTYEQYF. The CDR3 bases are TGTGCCAGTAGTATATCGCCGTCAGGGGTAACCTACGAGCAGTACTTC.

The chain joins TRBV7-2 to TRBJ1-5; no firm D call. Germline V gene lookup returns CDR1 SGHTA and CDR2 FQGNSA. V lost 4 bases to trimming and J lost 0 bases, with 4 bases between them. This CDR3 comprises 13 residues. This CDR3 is CASSSSSNQPQHF. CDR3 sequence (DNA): TGTGCCAGCAGCTCCAGTAGCAATCAGCCCCAGCATTTT.

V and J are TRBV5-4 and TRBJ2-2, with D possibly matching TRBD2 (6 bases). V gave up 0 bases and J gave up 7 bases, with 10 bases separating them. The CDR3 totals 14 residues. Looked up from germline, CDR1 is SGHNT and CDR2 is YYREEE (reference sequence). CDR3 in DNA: TGTGCCAGCAGCTTGGCTAGCGATGGCGGGGAGCTGTTTTTT. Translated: CASSLASDGGELFF.